This T cell receptor (beta chain) was recovered during a study of identical twins. Per the germline V gene, CDR1 is SGDLS and CDR2 is YYNGEE. The CDR3 is 15 amino acids. Unmatched junction bases numbered 3, after V lost 3 bases and J lost 0 bases. MiXCR, run by TCRdb on the 5' RACE reads, gives a single entry per CDR3 protein. The sample comprises some 590,000 distinct CDR3 sequences, more than 9% of which are singletons, and approximately 3% rests with the top ten. In addition, the sample was reused for a study of yellow fever vaccine responses in identical twins.

Sequencing was carried out using PBMCs. V usage is TRBV9 and J usage is TRBJ2-7; 10 bases are shared with TRBD1. The receptor's source is a young woman in good health. In nucleotides, the CDR3 is TGTGCCAGCAGCGCGGGACAGGGGTCCTCCTACGAGCAGTACTTC. This encodes CASSAGQGSSYEQYF.